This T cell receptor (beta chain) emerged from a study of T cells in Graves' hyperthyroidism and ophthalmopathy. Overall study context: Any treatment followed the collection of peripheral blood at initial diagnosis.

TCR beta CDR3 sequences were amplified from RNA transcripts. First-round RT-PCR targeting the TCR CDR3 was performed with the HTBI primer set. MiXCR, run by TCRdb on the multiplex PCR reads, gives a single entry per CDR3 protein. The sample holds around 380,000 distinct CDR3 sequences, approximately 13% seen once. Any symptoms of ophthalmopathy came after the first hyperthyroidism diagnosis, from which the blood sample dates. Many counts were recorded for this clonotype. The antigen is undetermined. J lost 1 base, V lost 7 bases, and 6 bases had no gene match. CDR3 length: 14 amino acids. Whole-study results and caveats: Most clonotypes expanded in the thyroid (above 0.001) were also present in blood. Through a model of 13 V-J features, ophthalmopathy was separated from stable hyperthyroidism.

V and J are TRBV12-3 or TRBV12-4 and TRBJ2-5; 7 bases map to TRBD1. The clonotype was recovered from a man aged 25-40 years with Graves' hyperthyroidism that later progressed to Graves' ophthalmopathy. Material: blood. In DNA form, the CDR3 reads TGTGCCAGCACATTACAGGGGCCCCAAGAGACCCAGTACTTC. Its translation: CASTLQGPQETQYF.